This T cell receptor beta chain came from a study of early T cells in non-severe SARS-CoV-2 infection (dated by TCRdb to 2020 to 2022). Regarding the complete study: Because TCR sequencing relied on bulk RNA taken from unsorted whole blood, pairing of alpha and beta chains was not possible. What the study reported, not specific to this receptor: VDJdb matching was skewed toward anti-spike CD8 responses and likely underestimated virus-specific expansions by missing private and CD4 specificities.

The method was 5' RACE. The data were produced on a NextSeq 500. The TCR library protocol attached unique molecular identifiers to individual cDNA molecules to correct for sequencing error and PCR bias. TCR alpha and beta chains were both sequenced, and the abundances of alpha and beta sequences in each sample were closely correlated with each other. The original methods were these. Decombinator V4 was used to annotate TCR sequences for V gene, J gene and CDR3. Expanded TCRs were defined as changing significantly between any two time points under a Poisson model with p below 0.0001. TCR abundances were normalised to the total number of TCRs sequenced in each sample and reported as counts per million. TRAV1-2 paired with TRAJ12, TRAJ20 or TRAJ33 defined MAIT TCRs, while TRAV10 paired with TRAJ18 defined iNKT TCRs. A search of VDJdb, accessed on 1 November 2021, was run for TCRs annotated to CMV, EBV and SARS-CoV-2, with TCRs annotated for multiple antigens excluded. The raw public reads went through TCRdb reprocessing: fastp at Q25, MiXCR clone calling, in-frame beta chains kept. Under each unique CDR3 protein, matching rows form one entry showing the most common genes and DNA. TCRdb's processing, not the authors', yielded these V and J calls. The sample table holds 54,000 or so distinct CDR3 sequences, of which roughly 13% were seen once. The ten largest clonotypes hold approximately 4.8% of the sample.

This was a case-control study nested in a cohort of healthcare workers in London, UK, who had nasopharyngeal swab PCR tests and blood samples taken every week. Healthcare workers were recruited during the week of the UK lockdown, between 23 and 31 March 2020, and followed weekly for up to about 15 weeks. This clonotype was counted at least ten times. Its antigen has not been determined. Qualities for individual bases were not recorded, and no much larger clone is one base off. From the cysteine through the phenylalanine, the CDR3 covers 16 amino acids. Left in the record is the CDR3 DNA by itself, 48 bases read in frame from the first base. CDR1 SGHAT and CDR2 FQNNGV were looked up in the germline V gene. The trim is 6 bases for V and 2 bases for J, with a gap of 20 bases between the germline ends.

This receptor chain uses TRBV11-2 and TRBJ2-7, with the D call tentatively TRBD1 or TRBD2, each fitting 6 bases. The sample consisted of whole blood. This receptor was identified in an adult who was a healthcare worker with PCR-confirmed SARS-CoV-2 infection or an uninfected control (not recorded which). The DNA reads TGTGCCAGCAGTACGTACCGGGGGCCTCGGACCTACGAGCAGTACTTC. Its coded protein is CASSTYRGPRTYEQYF.